Below are 21 T cell receptor beta chains sequenced from a single sample in a study of beta chain features in type 1 diabetes. All of the isolated RNA was reverse transcribed, so expressed TCRB transcripts were sequenced. Assay: immunoSEQ multiplex PCR; the TCRdb copy retains only in-frame clones and omits some. The sample includes about 930,000 clones, roughly 15% of them seen just once. Sequenced material: naive CD4+ T cells from blood. These receptors were collected from a young woman in good health.

The chain carries TRBV27 and TRBJ1-5; D might be TRBD1 (5 bases). Germline V gene data show CDR1 as MNHEY and CDR2 as SMNVEV (reference sequence). V lost 0 bases to trimming and J lost 5 bases, with 8 bases between them. The CDR3 covers 14 residues. As DNA, the CDR3 is TGTGCCAGCAGTTTATCACCGGGGGATCAGCCCCAGCATTTT. Protein product: CASSLSPGDQPQHF.

The chain employs TRBV6-5 and TRBJ2-7; no definite D call. With 0 bases removed from V and 2 bases from J, the gap between germline ends came to 11 bases. The CDR3 extends over 15 amino acids. Per germline, CDR1 MNHEY and CDR2 SVGAGI. CDR3 amino acids: CASSYSGYPTYEQYF. DNA of the CDR3: TGTGCCAGCAGTTACTCCGGCTACCCGACCTACGAGCAGTACTTC.

This clone was counted between two and nine times. The V gene is TRBV19, the J gene TRBJ1-5; TRBD1 matches at 8 bases. CDR1 and CDR2 (germline): LNHDA, SQIVND (reference sequence). The CDR3 contains 17 residues. Losses at the gene ends were 5 bases for V and 3 bases for J; bases not matched to a gene: 12. The DNA of the CDR3 is TGTGCCAGTAGTCCAACCTCCGGGACAGGATACAATCAGCCCCAGCATTTT. This gives the protein CASSPTSGTGYNQPQHF.

The chain has TRBV4-3 and TRBJ2-3; TRBD1 aligns across 7 bases. The CDR3 loop spans 18 amino acids. From germline, CDR1 is LGHNA and CDR2 YSLEER. After removal of 2 bases from V and 2 bases from J, the junction contained 13 bases not matched to a gene. This CDR3 reads CASSQSLPGQLITDTQYF. CDR3 DNA: TGCGCCAGCAGCCAATCTCTACCGGGACAGCTTATCACAGATACGCAGTATTTT.

As DNA, the CDR3 is TGTGCCAGCAGTTCCGAACTAGCGGGAGTGAGTAATGAGCAGTTCTTC. Amino acid sequence: CASSSELAGVSNEQFF. The chain combines TRBV6-5 with TRBJ2-1, with TRBD2 matching 11 bases. The germline gives CDR1 MNHEY, CDR2 SVGAGI. This CDR3 region has 16 residues. V shed 4 bases, J shed 7 bases, and the junction held 9 bases outside the gene matches.

Comments on this clone: Other DNA sequences in the sample encode the same CDR3. V gene TRBV27 combines with J gene TRBJ2-7; perhaps TRBD1 as D (6 bases). The V end lost 4 bases, the J end lost 1 base, and 8 bases lay between the germline ends. Germline-derived CDR1 and CDR2 are MNHEY and SMNVEV (reference sequence). The length of the CDR3 is 13 residues. CDR3 sequence (DNA): TGTGCCAGCAGTTCCGGACAGTCCTACGAGCAGTACTTC. As protein: CASSSGQSYEQYF.

This clone was seen a handful of times. The chain links TRBV18 to TRBJ2-2; D may be TRBD1 (6 bases). V was pared by 6 bases and J by 5 bases, with 19 bases between. The CDR3 covers 16 residues. The germline V gene encodes CDR1 KGHSH and CDR2 LQKENI. The CDR3 DNA reads as TGTGCCAGCTCGCAAGGGGCAACAGGGCGGACCGGGGAGCTGTTTTTT. Its translation: CASSQGATGRTGELFF.

This clone was detected only a few times. The J gene is TRBJ2-1, the V gene TRBV5-1, with D possibly being TRBD1 or TRBD2 (5 bases each). Germline V gene sequence: CDR1 SGHRS, CDR2 YFSETQ. The V end was cut by 1 base, the J end by 9 bases, with 17 bases between. The CDR3 contains 15 residues. The CDR3 DNA follows: TGCGCCAGCAGCTTGATGCTAGGGACCGACTCTGAGCAGTTCTTC. It codes for CASSLMLGTDSEQFF.

This chain connects TRBV7-2 to TRBJ2-3; no clear D gene. CDR1 is SGHTA and CDR2 is FQGNSA in the germline V gene. The CDR3 runs 13 residues. The V end was cut by 3 bases, the J end by 4 bases, with 8 bases between. Written as DNA, the CDR3 is TGTGCCAGCAGCTTTGGAGTGTCAGATACGCAGTATTTT. Encoded protein: CASSFGVSDTQYF.

For this clone: The identical CDR3 is also encoded by other nucleotide sequences in the sample. This rearrangement joins TRBV5-1 to TRBJ2-1; D gene unclear. The CDR3 is 11 residues long. Deletions cut 3 bases from V and 5 bases from J, with 3 bases between. Germline CDR1 SGHRS, CDR2 YFSETQ. This CDR3 reads CASSSNNEQFF. CDR3 DNA sequence: TGCGCCAGCAGCTCGAACAATGAGCAGTTCTTC.

The chain joins TRBV15 to TRBJ2-1; D unresolved. The CDR3 sequence is 18 residues long. Trimming cost V 1 base and J 0 bases, with 16 bases left between them. The germline CDR1 and CDR2 sequences are LNHNV and YYDKDF (reference sequence). CDR3 amino acids: CATSRGDASINSYNEQFF. DNA for the CDR3: TGTGCCACCAGCAGAGGGGATGCGTCCATAAACTCCTACAATGAGCAGTTCTTC.

This clone was observed once. V gene TRBV7-2 combines with J gene TRBJ2-1; D remains ambiguous. Per the germline V gene, CDR1 is SGHTA and CDR2 is FQGNSA. V gave up 1 base and J gave up 8 bases, with 12 bases separating them. The CDR3 totals 14 residues. CDR3 bases: TGTGCCAGCAGCTTAGTAGCCCCTTCCGATGAGCAGTTCTTC. Translation gives CASSLVAPSDEQFF.

The chain links TRBV19 to TRBJ2-6; D call uncertain. CDR1 and CDR2 from the germline V gene are LNHDA and SQIVND (reference sequence). V was trimmed by 3 bases and J by 4 bases, leaving 19 bases between them. The CDR3 is 18 residues long. Here the CDR3 reads CASSILGRVWAGANVLTF. The CDR3 nucleotides are TGTGCCAGTAGTATTCTGGGCCGAGTCTGGGCCGGGGCCAACGTCCTGACTTTC.

The chain has TRBV5-4 and TRBJ2-3; TRBD2 agrees at 7 bases. Losses at the gene ends were 3 bases for V and 7 bases for J; bases not matched to a gene: 11. The CDR3 length is 15 residues. From germline, CDR1 is SGHNT and CDR2 YYREEE (reference sequence). In nucleotides, the CDR3 is TGTGCCAGCAGCTCCTTCCGGGGAGGGCCTTATACGCAGTATTTT. Its protein is CASSSFRGGPYTQYF.

This clone was found a few times. The chain links TRBV7-8 to TRBJ2-7; 7 bases are shared with TRBD2. The length of the CDR3 is 15 residues. Germline V lookup: CDR1 SGHVS, CDR2 FQNEAQ. J gave up 2 bases and V 4 bases, and 8 bases lay outside the gene matches. The CDR3 reads CASSSKRDRAYEQYF. The CDR3 region has the DNA TGTGCCAGCAGCTCGAAGCGGGATAGGGCCTACGAGCAGTACTTC.

This clone was found a few times. V usage is TRBV7-9 and J usage is TRBJ1-1; 10 nucleotides align to TRBD1. The ends lost 4 bases at V and 6 bases at J; junction bases unmatched: 8. This CDR3 comprises 15 residues. From germline, CDR1 is SEHNR and CDR2 FQNEAQ (reference sequence). CDR3 amino acids: CASSSLSGTGAEAFF. CDR3 DNA: TGTGCCAGCAGCTCCCTCTCCGGGACAGGGGCTGAAGCTTTCTTT.

This clone occurred a few times. The chain carries TRBV7-2 and TRBJ2-1; D unresolved. The germline CDR1 and CDR2 sequences are SGHTA and FQGNSA. Trimming stripped 4 bases from V and 8 bases from J, with 18 bases between. This CDR3 comprises 15 residues. CDR3 amino acids: CASSSYLLLGYEQFF. The CDR3 DNA sequence: TGTGCCAGCAGCTCCTACCTCCTTCTGGGCTATGAGCAGTTCTTC.

The chain uses TRBV29-1 and TRBJ1-2; D may be TRBD1 (5 bases). Trimming shortened V by 0 bases and J by 7 bases, and 12 bases separated the two germline ends. The CDR3 spans 13 residues. Germline lookup yields CDR1 SQVTM and CDR2 ANQGSEA. CDR3 amino acids: CSVEDHRGAGYTF. The DNA for the CDR3 is TGCAGCGTTGAAGATCATAGGGGCGCTGGCTACACCTTC.

This clone was picked up a small number of times. V and J are TRBV2 and TRBJ2-5; the D gene is possibly TRBD2 (6 bases). V lost 6 bases to trimming and J lost 6 bases, with 20 bases between them. The length of the CDR3 is 15 residues. Germline V gives CDR1 SNHLY, CDR2 FYNNEI. CDR3 in amino acids: CASSDPGGVGQTQYF. Written as DNA, the CDR3 is TGTGCCAGCAGCGATCCCGGCGGGGTAGGGCAGACCCAGTACTTC.

J is TRBJ2-2 and V is TRBV6-5, with D perhaps matching TRBD2 (5 bases). The CDR3 covers 14 residues. Germline V lookup: CDR1 MNHEY, CDR2 SVGAGI. V lost 8 bases to trimming and J lost 5 bases, with 15 bases between them. DNA for the CDR3: TGTGCCAGCGCCCGGACGGGGTTTACCGGGGAGCTGTTTTTT. This gives the protein CASARTGFTGELFF.

J is TRBJ1-4 and V is TRBV5-1; D is perhaps TRBD1 (5 bases). Per germline, CDR1 SGHRS and CDR2 YFSETQ. V was trimmed by 2 bases and J by 1 base, leaving 6 bases between them. The CDR3 is made up of 14 amino acids. The CDR3 spells CASSLRGTNEKLFF. CDR3 coding DNA: TGCGCCAGCAGCTTAAGGGGAACTAATGAAAAACTGTTTTTT.